This TCR beta chain was sequenced for a study of regulatory T cells in long-lasting Graves disease. iRepertoire HTBI primers and Arm-PCR of CDR3 regions built TCR beta libraries. MiXCR, run by TCRdb on the multiplex PCR reads, gives a single entry per CDR3 protein. The top ten hold around a tenth of the sample, which has under 500,000 distinct CDR3 sequences, over 15% seen once. Study-level results: Investigators studied peripheral blood only, not thyroid tissue.

Time point given: newly diagnosed GD, antithyroid drugs for less than 3 months. From PBMCs, RNA was extracted and then used to make the TCR library. Graves' disease diagnosis used American Thyroid Association guidelines. This clonotype has a count of ten or more. The antigen remains undetermined. The data also belong to a second study, concerning T cells in Graves' hyperthyroidism and ophthalmopathy. That study reports: Median prediction lead before ophthalmopathy onset was 6.5 months with the model.

The material was peripheral blood mononuclear cells (PBMCs), obtained at new diagnosis, from a patient treated with antithyroid drugs. The sequence came from a woman younger than 45 with Graves disease.

The DNA of the CDR3 is TGTGCCAGCAGTTACGGGAGGAACAATGAGCAGTTCTTC. It specifies CASSYGRNNEQFF. V usage is TRBV28 and J usage is TRBJ2-1, with 7 bases fitting TRBD2. This CDR3 spans 13 amino acids. The J segment lost 5 bases and the V segment lost 4 bases, leaving 2 bases of the junction unmatched. CDR1 is MDHEN and CDR2 is SYDVKM in the germline V gene.